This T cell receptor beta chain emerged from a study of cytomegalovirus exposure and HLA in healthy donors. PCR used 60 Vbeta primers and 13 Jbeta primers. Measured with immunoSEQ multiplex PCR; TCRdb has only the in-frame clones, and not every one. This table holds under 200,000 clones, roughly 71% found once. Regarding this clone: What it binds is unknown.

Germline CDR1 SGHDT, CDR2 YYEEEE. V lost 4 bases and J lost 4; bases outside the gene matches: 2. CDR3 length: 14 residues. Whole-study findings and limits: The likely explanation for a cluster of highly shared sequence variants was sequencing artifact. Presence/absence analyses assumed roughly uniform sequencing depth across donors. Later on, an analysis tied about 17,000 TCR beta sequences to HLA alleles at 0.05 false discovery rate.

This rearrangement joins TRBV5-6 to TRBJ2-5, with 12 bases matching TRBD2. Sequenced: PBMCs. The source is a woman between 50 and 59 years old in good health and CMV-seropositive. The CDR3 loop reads CASSLAGGAETQYF. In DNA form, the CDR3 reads TGTGCCAGCAGCCTAGCGGGGGGGGCAGAGACCCAGTACTTC. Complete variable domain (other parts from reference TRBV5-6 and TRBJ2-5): DAGVTQSPTHLIKTRGQQVTLRCSPKSGHDTVSWYQQALGQGPQFIFQYYEEEERQRGNFPDRFSGHQFPNYSSELNVNALLLGDSALYLCASSLAGGAETQYFGPGTRLLVL.